Shown below are 6 T cell receptor beta chains from a single sample sequenced in a study of CD8 T cells in ankylosing spondylitis. TCRdb re-called the 5' RACE reads with MiXCR, one entry per CDR3 protein. The sample records about 150,000 distinct CDR3 sequences, around 45% being singletons. Source material: synovial fluid, either unsorted or a sorted T cell fraction (not recorded which). Receptors were obtained from a male donor with ankylosing spondylitis.

This sequence joins TRBV7-8 and TRBJ2-3, with D perhaps matching TRBD1 or TRBD2 (5 bases each). The V end was cut by 6 bases, the J end by 9 bases, with 19 bases between. This CDR3 region has 14 residues. Per germline, CDR1 SGHVS and CDR2 FQNEAQ. The CDR3 DNA is TGTGCCAGCAGGGGGACCAGCTCTCCGATCACGCAGTATTTT. Translating gives CASRGTSSPITQYF.

The chain joins TRBV15 to TRBJ1-3; TRBD1 agrees at 8 bases. The CDR3 contains 17 residues. CDR1 and CDR2 (germline): LNHNV, YYDKDF (reference sequence). Unmatched junction bases numbered 13, after V lost 2 bases and J lost 7 bases. The CDR3 region has the DNA TGTGCCACCAGCAGACCCATCTCCTACAGGGGGAGTAACACCATATATTTT. Translating gives CATSRPISYRGSNTIYF.

The CDR3 loop is CASSLGGREVTDTQYF. The CDR3 DNA reads TGTGCCAGCAGCTTAGGGGGGCGGGAGGTCACAGATACGCAGTATTTT. The J gene is TRBJ2-3, the V gene TRBV7-3, with 8 bases fitting TRBD2. Germline V gene lookup returns CDR1 SGHTA and CDR2 FQGTGA. V lost 2 bases to trimming and J lost 2 bases; unmatched junction nucleotides: 6. CDR3 size: 16 residues.

This clonotype appeared many times. V is TRBV20-1 and J is TRBJ1-6; D perhaps matches TRBD1 (5 bases). Germline V gene lookup returns CDR1 DFQATT and CDR2 SNEGSKA (reference sequence). Trimming stripped 3 bases from V and 10 bases from J, with 10 bases between. The CDR3 extends over 12 amino acids. CDR3 sequence (DNA): TGCAGTGCTAGCGACAGCTACTCACCCCTCCACTTT. Its protein is CSASDSYSPLHF.

The chain recombines TRBV20-1 with TRBJ1-2, with TRBD1 matching over 9 bases. The CDR3 totals 14 residues. After removal of 2 bases from V and 8 bases from J, the junction contained 9 bases not matched to a gene. The germline gives CDR1 DFQATT, CDR2 SNEGSKA (reference sequence). The CDR3 is CSARTSGTGLGYTF. The DNA for the CDR3 is TGCAGTGCTAGAACCTCCGGGACAGGGTTAGGCTACACCTTC.

This clonotype was seen repeatedly, ten times or more. The chain carries TRBV5-1 and TRBJ1-6, with a tentative D call TRBD1 (6 bases). V was trimmed by 0 bases and J by 6 bases, leaving 10 bases between them. Germline V CDR1 and CDR2: SGHRS, YFSETQ. This CDR3 is 15 amino acids long. In DNA, the CDR3 is TGCGCCAGCAGCTTGGTCGAGGGGGGTAATTCACCCCTCCACTTT. The encoded protein is CASSLVEGGNSPLHF.